This is a list of T cell receptor beta chains from one sample in a study of T cells in Graves' hyperthyroidism and ophthalmopathy. One entry per CDR3 protein results from TCRdb running MiXCR on the multiplex PCR reads. The data contain about 740,000 distinct CDR3 sequences, approximately 15% of them seen just once; the ten biggest clones take up roughly 10%. Sequenced sample: blood. The receptors come from a woman aged 18-29 years with Graves' hyperthyroidism. The CDR3 runs from the conserved cysteine through the conserved F or W. A D gene is named only where the DNA matches it firmly. Clone size appears in some rows only: once, few, many, or a class for an expanded clone.

D gene | J gene | V gene | clone size | CDR3 protein | CDR3 DNA
TRBD1 | TRBJ2-2 | TRBV6-2/TRBV6-3 | NA | CASSLMGQGWLADTGELFF | TGTGCCAGCAGTCTCATGGGACAGGGGTGGCTAGCGGACACCGGGGAGCTGTTTTTT
NA | TRBJ2-7 | TRBV20-1 | many | CSASLDATYEQYF | TGCAGTGCTTCCTTGGACGCAACCTACGAGCAGTACTTC
NA | TRBJ1-5 | TRBV2 | NA | CATRVRTNQPQHF | TGTGCCACCCGGGTGCGGACGAATCAGCCCCAGCATTTT
NA | TRBJ1-5 | TRBV2 | many | CASSEYGYSNQPQHF | TGTGCCAGCAGTGAGTACGGGTATAGCAATCAGCCCCAGCATTTT
NA | TRBJ2-7 | TRBV7-9 | NA | CASSERQTYEQYF | TGTGCCAGCAGCGAACGACAGACCTACGAGCAGTACTTC
NA | TRBJ2-7 | TRBV29-1 | few | CSVVVASETYEQYF | TGCAGCGTTGTAGTGGCTAGCGAGACCTACGAGCAGTACTTC
TRBD2 | TRBJ2-7 | TRBV6-1 | many | CASSIAGAGEQYF | TGTGCCAGCAGCATAGCGGGAGCGGGCGAGCAGTACTTC
NA | TRBJ2-3 | TRBV12-3/TRBV12-4 | many | CASSLVGSTDTQYF | TGTGCCAGCAGTTTAGTAGGGAGCACAGATACGCAGTATTTT
NA | TRBJ2-1 | TRBV19 | few | CASKRKGDEQFF | TGTGCCAGTAAAAGGAAAGGTGATGAGCAGTTCTTC
TRBD2 | TRBJ2-5 | TRBV2 | many | CASSQDSGRTETQYF | TGTGCCAGCAGTCAAGATAGCGGGAGGACCGAGACCCAGTACTTC
TRBD2 | TRBJ2-7 | TRBV7-6 | many | CASSPFAGGTSYEQYF | TGTGCCAGCAGCCCATTTGCGGGAGGGACCTCCTACGAGCAGTACTTC
NA | TRBJ2-1 | TRBV2 | NA | CASRGRIEQFF | TGTGCCTCAAGGGGCCGGATAGAGCAGTTCTTC
TRBD2 | TRBJ2-1 | TRBV2 | few | CASSGPGLAKGNEQFF | TGTGCCAGCAGTGGACCGGGACTAGCGAAGGGAAATGAGCAGTTCTTC
TRBD1 | TRBJ2-6 | TRBV7-9 | NA | CASSLAGTGAGANVLTF | TGTGCCAGCAGCTTAGCGGGGACAGGGGCTGGGGCCAACGTCCTGACTTTC
NA | TRBJ1-5 | TRBV30 | many | CAWSAGAWQPQHF | TGTGCCTGGAGTGCAGGGGCCTGGCAGCCCCAGCATTTT
NA | TRBJ1-2 | TRBV12-3/TRBV12-4 | few | CASRPGGVRDTF | TGTGCCAGCAGACCTGGGGGCGTCCGGGACACCTTC
TRBD1 | TRBJ1-2 | TRBV19 | NA | CASSIGAGTGRYGYTF | TGTGCCAGTAGTATTGGGGCTGGGACAGGGCGCTATGGCTACACCTTC
NA | TRBJ2-1 | TRBV6-5 | few | CASSSGWSSYNEQFF | TGTGCCAGCAGTTCGGGGTGGAGCTCCTACAATGAGCAGTTCTTC
NA | TRBJ2-1 | TRBV6-2/TRBV6-3 | many | CASQHEGPYYNEQFF | TGTGCCAGCCAGCACGAGGGCCCATACTACAATGAGCAGTTCTTC